The 2 T cell receptor beta chains given below trace back to one sample, sequenced in a study of spatial heterogeneity in lung cancer. This sample's time point: sample taken at primary tumor resection. Whole RNA, isolated from tumor, nontumor lung or frozen PBMC, was sequenced without prior sorting. TCRdb fed the 5' RACE reads into MiXCR, producing one record per CDR3 protein. The sample lists more than 9,000 distinct CDR3 sequences; about 8.6% were seen once. Sequencing used PBMCs, obtained at surgery. The receptors derive from a male donor with early-stage non-small cell lung cancer.

The chain is built from TRBV29-1 and TRBJ2-5, with D perhaps TRBD1 (6 bases). V was clipped by 4 bases and J by 1 base, with 10 bases between them. This CDR3 contains 13 residues. The V gene's germline CDR1 is SQVTM and CDR2 ANQGSEA. The CDR3 DNA follows: TGCAGCGTTGGTACAGGGCCCCAAGAGACCCAGTACTTC. It encodes CSVGTGPQETQYF.

This clonotype was seen repeatedly, ten times or more. This chain uses TRBV7-9 with TRBJ2-3, with no clear D. CDR3 length: 15 residues. The V gene's germline CDR1 is SEHNR and CDR2 FQNEAQ (reference sequence). V was pared by 5 bases and J by 0 bases, with 12 bases between. Written as DNA, the CDR3 is TGTGCCAGCAGCCCGACCTGGCTCAGCACAGATACGCAGTATTTT. The encoded protein is CASSPTWLSTDTQYF.